Each of the 25 T cell receptor beta chains below was sequenced from the same sample in a study of CD8 T cells in ankylosing spondylitis. Each CDR3 protein is one row after TCRdb ran MiXCR on the 5' RACE reads. This table holds 150,000 to 200,000 distinct CDR3 sequences, approximately 20% found once. The sample was blood, either unsorted or a sorted T cell fraction (not recorded which). Source of these receptors: a male donor with ankylosing spondylitis or in good health (not recorded which).

This clonotype has at least ten counts. V gene TRBV12-3 or TRBV12-4 combines with J gene TRBJ1-4; D gene uncertain. The CDR3 totals 15 residues. V lost 6 bases and J lost 3, with 14 bases in between. The CDR3 is CASSVLGSPNEKLFF. The CDR3 DNA is TGTGCCAGCAGCGTACTTGGTTCTCCTAATGAAAAACTGTTTTTT.

The chain combines TRBV20-1 with TRBJ2-5; 13 bases align to TRBD2. Germline loops: CDR1 DFQATT, CDR2 SNEGSKA (reference sequence). The V segment lost 5 bases and the J segment 4 bases; nucleotides outside the gene matches: 4. This CDR3 is 14 amino acids long. CDR3 sequence (DNA): TGCAGTGCTGGACTAGCGGGAGTACGAGAGACCCAGTACTTC. As protein: CSAGLAGVRETQYF.

This clonotype was seen ten or more times. The chain carries TRBV10-3 and TRBJ2-1; D is possibly TRBD1 (6 bases). The length of the CDR3 is 13 residues. CDR1 is ENHRY and CDR2 is SYGVKD in the germline V gene. The V gene lost 5 bases and the J gene lost 6 bases, with 11 bases spanning the gap. The CDR3 nucleotides read TGTGCCATCAGTATACAGGGCGTCAATGAGCAGTTCTTC. Residues: CAISIQGVNEQFF.

V gene TRBV10-3 combines with J gene TRBJ2-5; 10 nucleotides match TRBD1. Germline loops: CDR1 ENHRY, CDR2 SYGVKD. J lost 5 bases, V lost 2 bases, and 14 bases had no gene match. The CDR3 has 18 residues. DNA of the CDR3: TGTGCCATCAGTGAGCGAGGACAGGGGGGCATGATTCTGGAGACCCAGTACTTC. It encodes CAISERGQGGMILETQYF.

The chain combines TRBV20-1 with TRBJ2-2; D is unresolved. V shed 1 base and J shed 7 bases, with 10 bases lying between them. Germline V gene lookup returns CDR1 DFQATT and CDR2 SNEGSKA (reference sequence). The length of the CDR3 is 13 residues. The CDR3 sequence: CSARGEHIGELFF. The CDR3 nucleotides read TGCAGTGCTAGAGGCGAGCACATCGGGGAGCTGTTTTTT.

Many counts were recorded for this clonotype. The V call is TRBV5-1, the J call TRBJ1-2; 9 positions match TRBD1. The CDR3 is 14 residues long. The V gene's germline CDR1 is SGHRS and CDR2 YFSETQ. Trimming removed 4 bases from V and 5 bases from J; junction bases left unmatched: 6. In DNA, the CDR3 is TGCGCCAGCAGCGTGGGACAGGGAGGGTATGGCTACACCTTC. Protein: CASSVGQGGYGYTF.

This clonotype appeared many times. The chain combines TRBV20-1 with TRBJ1-4; unclear D gene. Germline V gives CDR1 DFQATT, CDR2 SNEGSKA (reference sequence). V lost 0 bases, J lost 12 bases, and 23 bases lay in between. CDR3 length: 16 amino acids. CDR3 sequence reads: CSARDSRAGGNAELFF. CDR3 DNA: TGCAGTGCTAGAGATAGTCGGGCGGGCGGCAATGCGGAACTGTTTTTT.

This clonotype was counted at least ten times. The genes are TRBV3-1 and TRBJ2-2, with D unresolved. V lost 1 base and J 2 bases, leaving 14 bases between the germline ends. The V gene's germline CDR1 is LGHDT and CDR2 YNNKEL (reference sequence). This CDR3 comprises 17 residues. CDR3: CASSQVIPGPNTGELFF. The CDR3 bases are TGTGCCAGCAGCCAAGTTATCCCAGGTCCCAACACCGGGGAGCTGTTTTTT.

The table lists this clonotype with a few counts. The chain has TRBV2 and TRBJ2-5; no clear D gene. CDR3 size: 13 residues. V was shortened by 8 bases and J by 3 bases, with 13 bases between the two germline ends. Per germline, CDR1 SNHLY and CDR2 FYNNEI. CDR3: CASLLGTKETQYF. The CDR3, as DNA: TGTGCCAGCCTACTGGGCACCAAAGAGACCCAGTACTTC.

This clonotype is categorized as medium-sized. The V gene is TRBV20-1, the J gene TRBJ2-1; a weak D match, TRBD1 (5 bases). V was shortened by 5 bases and J by 9 bases, with 8 bases between the two germline ends. Germline V gene data show CDR1 as DFQATT and CDR2 as SNEGSKA (reference sequence). The CDR3 is made up of 10 amino acids. The CDR3 spells CSASGFEQFF. The CDR3 DNA sequence: TGCAGTGCTTCAGGGTTTGAGCAGTTCTTC.

This clonotype was seen a few times. The rearrangement links TRBV7-9 to TRBJ1-5; 9 bases match TRBD1. V lost 5 bases to trimming and J lost 6 bases; unmatched junction nucleotides: 8. This CDR3 contains 15 residues. Germline CDR1 is SEHNR and CDR2 is FQNEAQ (reference sequence). The CDR3, as DNA: TGTGCCAGCAGCCCCGATGGACAGGGGTTTCAGCCCCAGCATTTT. Translating it yields CASSPDGQGFQPQHF. Combining the CDR3 with reference TRBV7-9 and TRBJ1-5 gives the whole variable domain DTGVSQNPRHKITKRGQNVTFRCDPISEHNRLYWYRQTLGQGPEFLTYFQNEAQLEKSRLLSDRFSAERPKGSFSTLEIQRTEQGDSAMYLCASSPDGQGFQPQHFGDGTRLSIL.

This clonotype was seen more than once but under ten times. The chain recombines TRBV5-1 with TRBJ2-7, with a tentative D call TRBD2 (5 bases). The V gene's germline CDR1 is SGHRS and CDR2 YFSETQ. The V end was cut by 0 bases, the J end by 4 bases, with 11 bases between. The CDR3 length is 14 residues. CDR3 residues: CASSLVRTEYEQYF. Written as DNA, the CDR3 is TGCGCCAGCAGCTTGGTCAGGACTGAGTACGAGCAGTACTTC.

This clonotype was seen many times. The chain is built from TRBV5-1 and TRBJ2-7; no firm D call. V was clipped by 2 bases and J by 1 base, with 10 bases between them. This CDR3 spans 14 amino acids. Per germline, CDR1 SGHRS and CDR2 YFSETQ. The CDR3 nucleotides are TGCGCCAGCAGCTTCATAGTTTGGTCCTACGAGCAGTACTTC. Its protein product is CASSFIVWSYEQYF. Using reference TRBV5-1 and TRBJ2-7 for the parts outside the CDR3, the full variable domain is KAGVTQTPRYLIKTRGQQVTLSCSPISGHRSVSWYQQTPGQGLQFLFEYFSETQRNKGNFPGRFSGRQFSNSRSEMNVSTLELGDSALYLCASSFIVWSYEQYFGPGTRLTVT.

This clonotype has at least ten counts. This chain links TRBV20-1 with TRBJ1-1; the D is unclear. The CDR3 runs to 15 residues. CDR1 is DFQATT and CDR2 is SNEGSKA in the germline V gene (reference sequence). V was cut by 5 bases and J by 1 base, with 17 bases left in between. The CDR3 is CSAHPPRVSNTEAFF. CDR3 nucleotides: TGCAGTGCTCACCCCCCCCGGGTTTCGAACACTGAAGCTTTCTTT.

In regard to this clonotype: This may be a read error, as it is one base from a much larger clone. The chain carries TRBV20-1 and TRBJ2-5, with D uncertain. CDR1 is DFQATT and CDR2 is SNEGSKA in the germline V gene (reference sequence). This CDR3 has 13 residues. CDR3 sequence: CRAREPGKETQYF. The CDR3 DNA reads as TGCAGAGCTAGAGAACCCGGTAAAGAGACCCAGTACTTC.

The chain uses TRBV11-2 and TRBJ2-7, with 10 bases lining up with TRBD2. Trimming removed 5 bases from V and 4 bases from J; junction bases left unmatched: 11. CDR1 and CDR2 from the germline V gene are SGHAT and FQNNGV. The CDR3 covers 16 residues. CDR3 nucleotide sequence: TGTGCCAGCAGCCCTTACCTAGCGGGAGAGTTATACGAGCAGTACTTC. It yields the protein CASSPYLAGELYEQYF.

Only a few counts were recorded for this clonotype. The rearrangement joins TRBV18 to TRBJ2-7; tentative D call: TRBD1 (6 bases). CDR1 is KGHSH and CDR2 is LQKENI in the germline V gene. The CDR3 extends over 13 amino acids. V was pared by 6 bases and J by 7 bases, with 16 bases between. CDR3 coding DNA: TGTGCCAGCTCCCCAGACAGGTCGGGGGAGCAGTACTTC. Protein product: CASSPDRSGEQYF.

This clonotype was counted ten times or more. One junction end does not reproduce the germline sequence, and a read error may be involved. The V and J genes are TRBV10-2 and TRBJ2-7, with 8 bases fitting TRBD1. The CDR3 runs 12 residues. Germline V gene lookup returns CDR1 WSHSY and CDR2 SAAADI. The CDR3 loop is CASSESGDRFFF. CDR3 bases: TGCGCCAGCAGTGAGTCGGGGGACAGGTTTTTCTTC.

The gene calls are TRBV20-1 and TRBJ2-5; D gene unclear. Looked up from germline, CDR1 is DFQATT and CDR2 is SNEGSKA (reference sequence). The CDR3 extends over 13 amino acids. Trimming removed 1 base from V and 5 bases from J, with 11 bases in between. The CDR3 spells CSARASHDETQYF. The CDR3 DNA reads TGCAGTGCTAGAGCCTCCCACGATGAGACCCAGTACTTC.

In its sample, this clonotype was seen a few times. The gene calls are TRBV5-1 and TRBJ2-5; D perhaps matches TRBD2 (6 bases). Trimming pared 3 bases from V and 0 bases from J, leaving 6 bases between. The CDR3 has 13 residues. Germline loops: CDR1 SGHRS, CDR2 YFSETQ. As DNA, the CDR3 is TGCGCCAGCAGCTGGGACTACCAAGAGACCCAGTACTTC. Protein product: CASSWDYQETQYF.

This clonotype was recorded at least ten times. V usage is TRBV4-1 and J usage is TRBJ2-2, with 12 nucleotides matching TRBD2. Trimming took 4 bases from V and 5 from J; bases not matched to a gene: 2. The CDR3 contains 15 residues. Germline assignment: CDR1 MGHRA and CDR2 YSYEKL. The CDR3 region is CASSLLAGGTGELFF. The CDR3 DNA follows: TGCGCCAGCAGCCTACTAGCGGGAGGAACCGGGGAGCTGTTTTTT.

A remark on this clonotype: Because it lacks the conserved phenylalanine or tryptophan at the end, this CDR3 is likely a read error. The V gene is TRBV7-2, the J gene TRBJ2-2; no firm D call. Per the germline V gene, CDR1 is SGHTA and CDR2 is FQGNSA. V was clipped by 4 bases and J by 1 base, with 10 bases between them. CDR3 length: 15 residues. The CDR3 here is CASSSTGWNTGELFL. The CDR3 nucleotides read TGTGCCAGCAGCTCGACTGGGTGGAACACCGGGGAGCTGTTTCTT.

CDR3 sequence reads: CASTDLGGNDYGYTF. The CDR3 nucleotides read TGTGCCAGCACCGATTTAGGCGGCAACGACTATGGCTACACCTTC. This sequence joins TRBV2 and TRBJ1-2; no definite D call. There are 15 residues in the CDR3. Per germline, CDR1 SNHLY and CDR2 FYNNEI. With 7 bases removed from V and 3 bases from J, the gap between germline ends came to 18 bases.

This clonotype was counted between two and nine times. CDR3 amino acids: CASSEGDRVDQPQHF. Here the CDR3 DNA reads TGCGCCAGCAGTGAGGGAGACAGGGTCGATCAGCCCCAGCATTTT. V and J are TRBV10-2 and TRBJ1-5, with 7 bases that match TRBD1. From germline, CDR1 is WSHSY and CDR2 SAAADI. CDR3 length: 15 amino acids. Losses at the gene ends were 2 bases for V and 5 bases for J; bases not matched to a gene: 6.

This clonotype was counted at least ten times. V usage is TRBV5-1 and J usage is TRBJ1-1, with D possibly TRBD1 on 5 matching bases. CDR1 is SGHRS, CDR2 YFSETQ, per germline. V lost 2 bases and J lost 3, with 11 bases in between. The CDR3 has 14 residues. CDR3 amino acids: CASSFPGSDTEAFF. Here the CDR3 DNA reads TGCGCCAGCAGCTTCCCAGGGAGTGACACTGAAGCTTTCTTT.